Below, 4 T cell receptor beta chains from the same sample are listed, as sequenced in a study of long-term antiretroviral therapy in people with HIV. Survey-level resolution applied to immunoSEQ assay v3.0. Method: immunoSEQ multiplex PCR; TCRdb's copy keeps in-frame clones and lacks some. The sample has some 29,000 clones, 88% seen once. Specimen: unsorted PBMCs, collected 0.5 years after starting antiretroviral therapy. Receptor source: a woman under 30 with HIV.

In DNA form, the CDR3 reads TGTGCCAGCAGCCAAGATCAGGGGGAGCAGTACTTC. It specifies CASSQDQGEQYF. The V call is TRBV4-2, the J call TRBJ2-7, with D tentatively TRBD1 (6 bases). The CDR3 has 12 amino acids. Germline CDR1 and CDR2: LGHNA and YNFKEQ. V was clipped by 0 bases and J by 7 bases, with 7 bases between them.

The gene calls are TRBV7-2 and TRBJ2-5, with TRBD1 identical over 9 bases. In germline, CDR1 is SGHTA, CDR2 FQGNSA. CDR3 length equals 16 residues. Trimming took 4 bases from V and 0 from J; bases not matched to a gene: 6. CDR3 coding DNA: TGTGCCAGCAGCTCGACAGGGGGAATTTACCAAGAGACCCAGTACTTC. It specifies CASSSTGGIYQETQYF.

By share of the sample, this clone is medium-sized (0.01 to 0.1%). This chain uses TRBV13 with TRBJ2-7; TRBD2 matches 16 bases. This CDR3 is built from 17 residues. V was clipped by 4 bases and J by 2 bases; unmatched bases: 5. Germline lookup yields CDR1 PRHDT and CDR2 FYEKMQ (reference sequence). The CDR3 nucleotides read TGTGCCAGCAGCTATATGGGACTAGCGGGAGGGCCCTACGAGCAGTACTTC. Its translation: CASSYMGLAGGPYEQYF. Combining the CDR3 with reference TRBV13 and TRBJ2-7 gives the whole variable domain AAGVIQSPRHLIKEKRETATLKCYPIPRHDTVYWYQQGPGQDPQFLISFYEKMQSDKGSIPDRFSAQQFSDYHSELNMSSLELGDSALYFCASSYMGLAGGPYEQYFGPGTRLTVT.

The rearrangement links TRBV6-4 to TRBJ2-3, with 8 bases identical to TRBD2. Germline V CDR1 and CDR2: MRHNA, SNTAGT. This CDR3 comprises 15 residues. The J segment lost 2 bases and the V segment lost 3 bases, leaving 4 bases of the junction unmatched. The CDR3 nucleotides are TGTGCCAGCAGTGAATCAGCGGGGGTCACAGATACGCAGTATTTT. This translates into CASSESAGVTDTQYF.